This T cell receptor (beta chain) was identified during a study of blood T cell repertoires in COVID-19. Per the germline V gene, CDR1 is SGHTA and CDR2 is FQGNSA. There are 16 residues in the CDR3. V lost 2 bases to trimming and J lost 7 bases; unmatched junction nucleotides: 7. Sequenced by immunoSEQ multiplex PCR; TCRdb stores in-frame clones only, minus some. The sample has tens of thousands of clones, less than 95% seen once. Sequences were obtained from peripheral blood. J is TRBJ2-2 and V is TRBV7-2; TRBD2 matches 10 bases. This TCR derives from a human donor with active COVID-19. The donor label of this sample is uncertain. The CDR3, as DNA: TGTGCCAGCAGCTTAACTCCTAGCGGGGGTAACGGGGAGCTGTTTTTT. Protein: CASSLTPSGGNGELFF. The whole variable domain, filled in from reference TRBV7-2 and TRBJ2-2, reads GAGVSQSPSNKVTEKGKDVELRCDPISGHTALYWYRQSLGQGLEFLIYFQGNSAPDKSGLPSDRFSAERTGGSVSTLTIQRTQQEDSAVYLCASSLTPSGGNGELFFGEGSRLTVL.